This T cell receptor beta chain was sequenced in a study of CD8 T cells in ankylosing spondylitis. Trimming left V 3 bases short and J 4 bases short, with 23 bases between. This CDR3 comprises 18 residues. Germline-derived CDR1 and CDR2 are SGHRS and YFSETQ. With respect to this clonotype: Antigen: not known.

It was by quantitative 5'-RACE with molecular barcodes that TCR beta libraries were made. A single record per CDR3 protein comes from TCRdb applying MiXCR to the 5' RACE reads. The sample gives roughly 230,000 distinct CDR3 sequences, 18% of which show up once; about a third is in the top ten. General observations from the study: Significant enrichment of disease-linked clones was reportedly seen in matched ankylosing spondylitis synovial fluid. Peripheral blood held disease-linked clones only at relatively low frequency, and these were CD8+. Characteristic of ankylosing spondylitis blood, it appeared, was a TCR beta motif comprising eight highly homologous variants.

The chain joins TRBV5-1 to TRBJ2-1, with D possibly TRBD2 on 6 matching bases. The TCR comes from a male donor with ankylosing spondylitis or in good health (not recorded which). The sample comprised blood, either unsorted or a sorted T cell fraction (not recorded which). The CDR3 loop reads CASSSRGPFVVGYNEQFF. For the CDR3, the DNA is TGCGCCAGCAGCTCGCGGGGCCCGTTTGTCGTTGGATACAATGAGCAGTTCTTC.